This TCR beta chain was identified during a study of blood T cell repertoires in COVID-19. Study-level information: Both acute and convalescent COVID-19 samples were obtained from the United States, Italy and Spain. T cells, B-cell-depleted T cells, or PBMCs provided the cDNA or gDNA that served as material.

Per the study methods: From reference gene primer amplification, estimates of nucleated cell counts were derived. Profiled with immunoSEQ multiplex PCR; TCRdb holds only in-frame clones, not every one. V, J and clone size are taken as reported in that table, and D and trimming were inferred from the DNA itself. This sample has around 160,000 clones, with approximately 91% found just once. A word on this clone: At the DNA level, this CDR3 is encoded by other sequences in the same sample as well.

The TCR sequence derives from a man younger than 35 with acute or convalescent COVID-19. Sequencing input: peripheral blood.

In DNA form, the CDR3 reads TGCGCCAGCAGCTTCCCACTAGCGGGGGGGCCAACAGATACGCAGTATTTT. Protein sequence: CASSFPLAGGPTDTQYF. The chain is built from TRBV5-1 and TRBJ2-3; 13 nucleotides line up with TRBD2. The CDR3 totals 17 residues. Germline V gene data show CDR1 as SGHRS and CDR2 as YFSETQ. V shed 2 bases and J 3 bases; nucleotides not matched to a gene: 6.